Below, 2 T cell receptor beta chains from the same sample are listed, as sequenced in a study of spatial heterogeneity in lung cancer. Described time point: sample taken at primary tumor resection. Study-wide results and limits: Counts of expanded alpha and beta TCRs within tumors tracked the tumor nonsynonymous mutation count.

TCRdb re-derived calls from the 5' RACE reads in MiXCR, one entry per CDR3 protein. The sample contains about 3,400 distinct CDR3 sequences, approximately 8% of which appear only once. Their antigens are not known. Sample: lung tumor tissue, taken at surgery. These receptors were taken from a male donor with early-stage non-small cell lung cancer.

There are a few counts of this clonotype. The J gene is TRBJ1-1, the V gene TRBV6-2 or TRBV6-3; no clear D gene. This CDR3 has 12 amino acids. The germline V gene encodes CDR1 MNHEY and CDR2 SVGEGT. Trimming stripped 2 bases from V and 4 bases from J, with 5 bases between. This CDR3 is CASSYGRTEAFF. The CDR3 DNA follows: TGTGCCAGCAGTTACGGGCGCACTGAAGCTTTCTTT.

This clonotype is judged large. V is TRBV12-3 or TRBV12-4 and J is TRBJ1-1; the D is unclear. V shed 1 base and J shed 4 bases, with 4 bases lying between them. This CDR3 is 12 amino acids long. Here the CDR3 DNA reads TGTGCCAGCAGTTTAGACTTCACTGAAGCTTTCTTT. It encodes CASSLDFTEAFF.